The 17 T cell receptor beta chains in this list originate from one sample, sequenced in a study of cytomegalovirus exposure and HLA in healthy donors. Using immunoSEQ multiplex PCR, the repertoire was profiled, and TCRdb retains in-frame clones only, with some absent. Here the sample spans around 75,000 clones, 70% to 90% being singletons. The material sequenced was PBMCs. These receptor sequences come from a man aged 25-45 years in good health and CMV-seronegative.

The CDR3 DNA is TGTGCCAGCTCACCGTCCCGGGACAGTAACACCATATATTTT. This codes for CASSPSRDSNTIYF. The chain combines TRBV18 with TRBJ1-3, with 7 bases that match TRBD1. The CDR3 is made up of 14 amino acids. V lost 3 bases and J lost 7; bases outside the gene matches: 6. CDR1 and CDR2 (germline): KGHSH, LQKENI.

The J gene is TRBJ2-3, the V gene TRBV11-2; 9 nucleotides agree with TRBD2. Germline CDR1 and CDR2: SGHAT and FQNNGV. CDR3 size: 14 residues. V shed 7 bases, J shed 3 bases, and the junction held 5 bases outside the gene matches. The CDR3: CASIPGLATDTQYF. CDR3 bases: TGTGCCAGCATCCCGGGACTAGCTACAGATACGCAGTATTTT. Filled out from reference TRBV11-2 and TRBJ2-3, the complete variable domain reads EAGVAQSPRYKIIEKRQSVAFWCNPISGHATLYWYQQILGQGPKLLIQFQNNGVVDDSQLPKDRFSAERLKGVDSTLKIQPAKLEDSAVYLCASIPGLATDTQYFGPGTRLTVL.

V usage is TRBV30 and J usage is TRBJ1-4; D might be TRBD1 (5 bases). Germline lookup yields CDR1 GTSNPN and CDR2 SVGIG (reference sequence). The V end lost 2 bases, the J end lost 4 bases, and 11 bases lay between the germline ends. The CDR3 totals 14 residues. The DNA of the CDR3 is TGTGCCTGGAGTCCGGGGGGTAGTAATGAAAAACTGTTTTTT. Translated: CAWSPGGSNEKLFF.

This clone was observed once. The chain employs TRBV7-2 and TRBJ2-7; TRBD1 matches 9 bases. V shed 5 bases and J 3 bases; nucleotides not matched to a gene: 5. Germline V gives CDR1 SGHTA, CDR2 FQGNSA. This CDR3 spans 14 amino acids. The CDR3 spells CASSVRDRDYEQYF. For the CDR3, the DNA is TGTGCCAGCAGCGTCCGGGACAGGGACTACGAGCAGTACTTC.

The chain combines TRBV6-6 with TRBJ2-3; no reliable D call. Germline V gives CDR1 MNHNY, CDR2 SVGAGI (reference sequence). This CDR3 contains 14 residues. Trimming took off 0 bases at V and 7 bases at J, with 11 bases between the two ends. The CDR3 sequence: CASSYSALSNTQYF. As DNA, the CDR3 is TGTGCCAGCAGTTACTCGGCCCTGTCAAATACGCAGTATTTT.

CDR3 DNA sequence: TGCGCCAGCAGCCAGAAACAGGGGGCGCGGAAGTTCTTC. It is translated as CASSQKQGARKFF. The chain carries TRBV4-3 and TRBJ2-1, with 9 bases fitting TRBD1. V was clipped by 3 bases and J by 14 bases; unmatched bases: 8. The CDR3 contains 13 residues. Per the germline V gene, CDR1 is LGHNA and CDR2 is YSLEER.

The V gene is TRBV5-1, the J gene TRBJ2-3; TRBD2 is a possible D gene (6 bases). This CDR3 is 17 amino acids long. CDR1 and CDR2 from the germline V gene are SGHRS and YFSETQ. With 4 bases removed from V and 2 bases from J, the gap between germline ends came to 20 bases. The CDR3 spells CASSRLSSVIYTDTQYF. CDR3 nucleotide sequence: TGCGCCAGCAGCAGGTTGTCTAGCGTTATTTACACAGATACGCAGTATTTT.

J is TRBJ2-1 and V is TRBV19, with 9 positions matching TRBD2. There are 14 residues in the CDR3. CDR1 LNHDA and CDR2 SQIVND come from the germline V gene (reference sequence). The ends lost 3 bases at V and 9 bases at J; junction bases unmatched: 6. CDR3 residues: CASSISGSGGEQFF. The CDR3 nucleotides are TGTGCCAGTAGTATTAGCGGGAGCGGGGGTGAGCAGTTCTTC.

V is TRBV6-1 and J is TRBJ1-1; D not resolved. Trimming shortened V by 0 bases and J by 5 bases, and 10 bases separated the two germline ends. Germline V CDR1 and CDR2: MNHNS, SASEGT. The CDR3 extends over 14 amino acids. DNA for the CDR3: TGTGCCAGCAGTGAAGCGCTTCGAGGAACTGAAGCTTTCTTT. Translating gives CASSEALRGTEAFF.

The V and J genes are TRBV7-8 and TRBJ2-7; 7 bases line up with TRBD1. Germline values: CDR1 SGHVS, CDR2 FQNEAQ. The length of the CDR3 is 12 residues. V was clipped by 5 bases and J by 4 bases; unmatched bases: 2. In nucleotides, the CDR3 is TGTGCCAGCAGCACAGGGGCGTACGAGCAGTACGTC. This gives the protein CASSTGAYEQYV.

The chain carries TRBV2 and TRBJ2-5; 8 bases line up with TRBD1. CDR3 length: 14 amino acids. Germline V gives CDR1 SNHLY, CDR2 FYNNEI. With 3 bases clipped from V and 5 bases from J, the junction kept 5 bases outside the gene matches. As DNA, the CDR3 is TGTGCCAGCAGTGATATCCGACAGGGGGAGACCCAGTACTTC. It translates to CASSDIRQGETQYF.

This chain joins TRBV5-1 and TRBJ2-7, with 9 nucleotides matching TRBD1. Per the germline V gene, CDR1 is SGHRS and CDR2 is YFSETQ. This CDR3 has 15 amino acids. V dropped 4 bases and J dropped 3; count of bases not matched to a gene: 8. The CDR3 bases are TGCGCCAGCAGCCTGATGCGACAGGGGGGCTACGAGCAGTACTTC. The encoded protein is CASSLMRQGGYEQYF.

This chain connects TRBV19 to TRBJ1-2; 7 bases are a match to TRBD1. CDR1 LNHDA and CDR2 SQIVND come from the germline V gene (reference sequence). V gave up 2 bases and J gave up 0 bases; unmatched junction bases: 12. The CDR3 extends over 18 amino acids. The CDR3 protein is CASSISLNRGTANYGYTF. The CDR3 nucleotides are TGTGCCAGTAGTATATCTTTGAATAGGGGGACAGCTAACTATGGCTACACCTTC.

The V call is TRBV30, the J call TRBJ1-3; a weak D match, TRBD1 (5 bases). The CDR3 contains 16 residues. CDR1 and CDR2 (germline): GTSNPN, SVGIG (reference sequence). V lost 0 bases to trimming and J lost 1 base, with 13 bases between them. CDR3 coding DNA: TGTGCCTGGAGTGTATTTGGGGGGTGGTCTGGAAACACCATATATTTT. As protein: CAWSVFGGWSGNTIYF.

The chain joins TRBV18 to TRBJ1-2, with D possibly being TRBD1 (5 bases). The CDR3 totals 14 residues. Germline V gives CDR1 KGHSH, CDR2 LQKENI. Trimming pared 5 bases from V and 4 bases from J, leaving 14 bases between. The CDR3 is CASSGGLQIYGYTF. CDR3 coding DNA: TGTGCCAGCTCAGGGGGACTTCAGATCTATGGCTACACCTTC.

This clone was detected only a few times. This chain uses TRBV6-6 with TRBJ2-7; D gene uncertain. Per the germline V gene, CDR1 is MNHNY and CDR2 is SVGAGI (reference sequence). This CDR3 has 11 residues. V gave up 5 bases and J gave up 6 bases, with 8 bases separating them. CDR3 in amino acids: CASSPLSEQYF. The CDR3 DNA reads TGTGCCAGCAGTCCTCTTAGCGAGCAGTACTTC.

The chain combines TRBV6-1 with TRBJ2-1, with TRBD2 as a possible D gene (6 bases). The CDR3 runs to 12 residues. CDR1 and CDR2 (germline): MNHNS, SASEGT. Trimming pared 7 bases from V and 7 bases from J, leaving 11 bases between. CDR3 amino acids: CASIRDWNEQFF. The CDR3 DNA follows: TGTGCCAGCATCAGGGACTGGAATGAGCAGTTCTTC.